Presented here are 5 T cell receptor beta chains from one specimen sequenced in a study of blood T cell repertoires in COVID-19. Sequencing was performed with immunoSEQ multiplex PCR; in TCRdb, only in-frame clones are kept and a portion is missing. In the table there are about 43,000 clones, roughly 89% of which are singletons. Sequencing was performed on peripheral blood. The receptors here all came from a man aged 55-75 years with active COVID-19.

The chain has TRBV30 and TRBJ1-1; TRBD1 agrees at 8 bases. The CDR3 is 15 amino acids. The junction had 11 bases not matched to a gene; V was cut back by 7 bases and J by 1 base. Looked up from germline, CDR1 is GTSNPN and CDR2 is SVGIG (reference sequence). CDR3 coding DNA: TGTGCCTCTTGGGGCAGGGGGCCTTGGAACACTGAAGCTTTCTTT. Protein sequence: CASWGRGPWNTEAFF.

The chain is built from TRBV28 and TRBJ2-7; 8 nucleotides match TRBD2. Germline V gene data show CDR1 as MDHEN and CDR2 as SYDVKM. This CDR3 has 14 amino acids. Trimming at V came to 6 bases and at J to 4 bases, leaving 8 bases not matched to a gene. The CDR3 bases are TGTGCCAGCAGAGGAGCGGGGGATATGTACGAGCAGTACTTC. Its translation: CASRGAGDMYEQYF.

The chain carries TRBV11-2 and TRBJ1-1, with a weak D call TRBD1 (5 bases). CDR3 length: 14 residues. V was pared by 5 bases and J by 2 bases, with 12 bases between. CDR1 SGHAT and CDR2 FQNNGV come from the germline V gene. The CDR3 loop reads CASSIAGGNTEAFF. The CDR3 region has the DNA TGTGCCAGCAGCATTGCGGGGGGTAACACTGAAGCTTTCTTT.

This sequence joins TRBV10-1 and TRBJ2-3; D is perhaps TRBD2 (6 bases). The V end was cut by 1 base, the J end by 4 bases, with 9 bases between. Germline V lookup: CDR1 WNHNN, CDR2 SYGVQD (reference sequence). This CDR3 has 14 residues. The CDR3 loop reads CASSELGGPDTQYF. CDR3 nucleotide sequence: TGCGCCAGCAGTGAGTTGGGAGGTCCAGATACGCAGTATTTT.

This clone appeared a single time. The CDR3 DNA follows: TGCGCCAGCAGCTTGGGAGACACCGGGGAGCTGTTTTTT. It is translated as CASSLGDTGELFF. The chain recombines TRBV5-1 with TRBJ2-2; D is undetermined. CDR3 length: 13 residues. From germline, CDR1 is SGHRS and CDR2 YFSETQ. Trimming cost V 0 bases and J 3 bases, with 3 bases left between them. Drawing the rest from reference TRBV5-1 and TRBJ2-2, the complete variable domain is KAGVTQTPRYLIKTRGQQVTLSCSPISGHRSVSWYQQTPGQGLQFLFEYFSETQRNKGNFPGRFSGRQFSNSRSEMNVSTLELGDSALYLCASSLGDTGELFFGEGSRLTVL.